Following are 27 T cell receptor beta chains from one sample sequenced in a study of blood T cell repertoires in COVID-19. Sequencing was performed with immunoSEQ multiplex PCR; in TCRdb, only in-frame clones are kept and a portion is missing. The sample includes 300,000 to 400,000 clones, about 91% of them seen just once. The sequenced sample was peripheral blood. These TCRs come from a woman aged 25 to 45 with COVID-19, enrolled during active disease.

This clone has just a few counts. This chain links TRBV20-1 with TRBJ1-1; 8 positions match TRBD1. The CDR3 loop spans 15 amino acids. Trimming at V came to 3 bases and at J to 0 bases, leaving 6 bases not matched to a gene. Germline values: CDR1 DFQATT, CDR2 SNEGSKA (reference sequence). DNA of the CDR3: TGCAGTGCTAGTGGCCCGGGACAGGTGAACACTGAAGCTTTCTTT. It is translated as CSASGPGQVNTEAFF.

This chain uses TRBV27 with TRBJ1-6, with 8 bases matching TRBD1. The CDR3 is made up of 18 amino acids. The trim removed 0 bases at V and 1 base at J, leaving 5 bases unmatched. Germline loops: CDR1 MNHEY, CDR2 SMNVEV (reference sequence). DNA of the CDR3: TGTGCCAGCAGTTTATCGGGGCAGGGGGCGTCCTATAATTCACCCCTCCACTTT. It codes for CASSLSGQGASYNSPLHF.

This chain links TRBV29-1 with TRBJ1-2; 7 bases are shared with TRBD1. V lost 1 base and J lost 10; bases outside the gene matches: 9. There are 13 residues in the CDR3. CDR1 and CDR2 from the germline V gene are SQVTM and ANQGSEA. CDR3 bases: TGCAGCGTTGAAGGCGGACAGGAACTTGACTACACCTTC. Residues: CSVEGGQELDYTF.

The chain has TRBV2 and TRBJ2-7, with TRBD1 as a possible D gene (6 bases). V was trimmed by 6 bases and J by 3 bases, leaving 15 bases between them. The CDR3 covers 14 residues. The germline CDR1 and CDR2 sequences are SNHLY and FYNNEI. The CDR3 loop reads CASREQGRYYEQYV. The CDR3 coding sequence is TGTGCCAGCAGAGAACAGGGAAGATACTACGAGCAGTACGTC.

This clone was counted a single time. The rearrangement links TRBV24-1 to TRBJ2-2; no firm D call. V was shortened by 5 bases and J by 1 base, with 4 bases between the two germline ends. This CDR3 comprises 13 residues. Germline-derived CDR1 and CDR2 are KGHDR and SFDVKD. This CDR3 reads CATSALNTGELFF. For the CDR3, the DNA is TGTGCCACCAGTGCACTGAACACCGGGGAGCTGTTTTTT.

CDR3 in amino acids: CATSRDNQGLAKGEQFF. The CDR3 DNA sequence: TGTGCCACCAGCAGAGATAACCAGGGACTAGCGAAGGGTGAGCAGTTCTTC. The V gene is TRBV15, the J gene TRBJ2-1; TRBD2 matches 10 bases. CDR3 length equals 17 residues. The germline V gene encodes CDR1 LNHNV and CDR2 YYDKDF (reference sequence). V gave up 0 bases and J gave up 9 bases; unmatched junction bases: 11.

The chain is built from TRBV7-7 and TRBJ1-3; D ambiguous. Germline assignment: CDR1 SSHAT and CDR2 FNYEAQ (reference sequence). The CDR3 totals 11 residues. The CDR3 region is CATAQGNTIYF. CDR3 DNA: TGTGCTACCGCTCAGGGAAACACCATATATTTT.

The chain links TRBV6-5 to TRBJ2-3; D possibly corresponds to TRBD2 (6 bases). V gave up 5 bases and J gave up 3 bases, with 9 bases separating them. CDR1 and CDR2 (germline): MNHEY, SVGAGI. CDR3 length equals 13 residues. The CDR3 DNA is TGTGCCAGCAGTAGGGACTCAACAGATACGCAGTATTTT. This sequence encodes CASSRDSTDTQYF.

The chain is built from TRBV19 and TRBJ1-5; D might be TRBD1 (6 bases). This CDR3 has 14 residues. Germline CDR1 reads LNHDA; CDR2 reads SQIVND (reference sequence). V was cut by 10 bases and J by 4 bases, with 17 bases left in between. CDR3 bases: TGTGCCACCAACCACGGACAGTCGAATCAGCCCCAGCATTTT. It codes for CATNHGQSNQPQHF.

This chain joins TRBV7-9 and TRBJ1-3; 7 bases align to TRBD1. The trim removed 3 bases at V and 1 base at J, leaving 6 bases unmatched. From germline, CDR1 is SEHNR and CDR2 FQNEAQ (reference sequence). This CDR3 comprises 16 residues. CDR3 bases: TGTGCCAGCAGCTTGAGGGACAGACATTCTGGAAACACCATATATTTT. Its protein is CASSLRDRHSGNTIYF.

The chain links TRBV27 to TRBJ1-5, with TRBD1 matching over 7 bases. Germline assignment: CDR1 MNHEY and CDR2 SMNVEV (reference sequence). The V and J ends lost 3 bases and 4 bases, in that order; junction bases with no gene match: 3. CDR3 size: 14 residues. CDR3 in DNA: TGTGCCAGCAGTTTTTCCAGGGGGAATCAGCCCCAGCATTTT. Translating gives CASSFSRGNQPQHF.

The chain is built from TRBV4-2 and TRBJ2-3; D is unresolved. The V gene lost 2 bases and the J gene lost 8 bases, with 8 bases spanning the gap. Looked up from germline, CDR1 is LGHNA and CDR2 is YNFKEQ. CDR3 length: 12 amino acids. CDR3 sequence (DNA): TGTGCCAGCAGCCAACAGGTTGGTACGCAGTATTTT. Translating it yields CASSQQVGTQYF.

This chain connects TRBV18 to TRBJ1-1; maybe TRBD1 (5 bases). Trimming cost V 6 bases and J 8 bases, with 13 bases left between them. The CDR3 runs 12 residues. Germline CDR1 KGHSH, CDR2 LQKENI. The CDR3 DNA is TGTGCCAGCTCCTTGGGGGGGGAAGAAGCTTTCTTT. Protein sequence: CASSLGGEEAFF.

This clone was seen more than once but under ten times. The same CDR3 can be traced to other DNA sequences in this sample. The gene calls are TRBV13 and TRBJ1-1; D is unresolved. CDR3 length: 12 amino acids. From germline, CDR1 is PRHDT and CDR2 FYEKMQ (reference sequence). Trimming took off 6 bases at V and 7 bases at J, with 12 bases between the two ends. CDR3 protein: CASRQGRGEAFF. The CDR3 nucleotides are TGTGCCAGCAGGCAAGGGCGGGGTGAAGCTTTCTTT. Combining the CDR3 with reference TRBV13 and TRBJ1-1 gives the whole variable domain AAGVIQSPRHLIKEKRETATLKCYPIPRHDTVYWYQQGPGQDPQFLISFYEKMQSDKGSIPDRFSAQQFSDYHSELNMSSLELGDSALYFCASRQGRGEAFFGQGTRLTVV.

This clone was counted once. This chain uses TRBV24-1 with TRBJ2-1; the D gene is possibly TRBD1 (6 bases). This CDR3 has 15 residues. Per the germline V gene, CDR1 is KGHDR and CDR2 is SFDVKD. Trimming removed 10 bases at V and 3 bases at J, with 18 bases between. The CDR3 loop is CATGRQGRFYNEQFF. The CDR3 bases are TGTGCCACGGGCCGTCAGGGGCGCTTCTACAATGAGCAGTTCTTC.

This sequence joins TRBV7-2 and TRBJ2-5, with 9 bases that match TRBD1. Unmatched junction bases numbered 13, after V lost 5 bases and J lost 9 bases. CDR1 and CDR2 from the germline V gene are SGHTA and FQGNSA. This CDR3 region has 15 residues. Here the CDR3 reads CASSQGDRGVRAQYF. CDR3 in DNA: TGTGCCAGCAGCCAAGGAGACAGGGGGGTTAGGGCCCAGTACTTC.

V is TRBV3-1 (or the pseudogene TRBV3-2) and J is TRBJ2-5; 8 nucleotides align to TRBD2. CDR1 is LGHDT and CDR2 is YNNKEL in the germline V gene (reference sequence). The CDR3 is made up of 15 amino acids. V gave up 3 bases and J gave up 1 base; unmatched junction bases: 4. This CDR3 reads CASSQVAGRQETQYF. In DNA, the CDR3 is TGTGCCAGCAGCCAGGTAGCGGGGCGCCAAGAGACCCAGTACTTC.

The CDR3, as DNA: TGTGCCACCAAAATCGGGACAGGGGTAGAGACCCAGTACTTC. Amino acid sequence: CATKIGTGVETQYF. The V and J genes are TRBV6-5 and TRBJ2-5, with 10 bases that match TRBD1. CDR1 and CDR2 from the germline V gene are MNHEY and SVGAGI. This CDR3 contains 14 residues. V was pared by 10 bases and J by 4 bases, with 9 bases of the junction left unmatched.

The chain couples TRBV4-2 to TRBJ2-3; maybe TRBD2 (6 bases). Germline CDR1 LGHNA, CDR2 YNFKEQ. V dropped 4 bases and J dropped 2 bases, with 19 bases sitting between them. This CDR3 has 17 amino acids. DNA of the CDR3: TGTGCCAGCAGCCTTGGGACTTCTCATTTTTACACAGATACGCAGTATTTT. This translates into CASSLGTSHFYTDTQYF.

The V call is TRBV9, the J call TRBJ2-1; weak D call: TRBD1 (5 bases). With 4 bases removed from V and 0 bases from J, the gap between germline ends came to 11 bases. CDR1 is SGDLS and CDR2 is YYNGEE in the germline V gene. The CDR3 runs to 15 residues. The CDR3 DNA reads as TGTGCCAGCAGCCAAGCCGACAGCTCCTACAATGAGCAGTTCTTC. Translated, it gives CASSQADSSYNEQFF.

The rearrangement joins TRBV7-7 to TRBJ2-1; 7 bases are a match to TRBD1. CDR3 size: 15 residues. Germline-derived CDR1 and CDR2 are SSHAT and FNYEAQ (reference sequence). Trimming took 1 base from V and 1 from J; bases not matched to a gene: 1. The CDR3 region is CASSLGQGSYNEQFF. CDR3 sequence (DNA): TGTGCCAGCAGCTTAGGACAGGGTTCCTACAATGAGCAGTTCTTC.

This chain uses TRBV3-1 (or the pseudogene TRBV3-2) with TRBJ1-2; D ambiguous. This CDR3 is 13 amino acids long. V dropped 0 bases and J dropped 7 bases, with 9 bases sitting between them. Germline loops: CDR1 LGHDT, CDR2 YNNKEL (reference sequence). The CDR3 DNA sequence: TGTGCCAGCAGCCAAGAACGGAGCGGTGGCTACACCTTC. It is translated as CASSQERSGGYTF.

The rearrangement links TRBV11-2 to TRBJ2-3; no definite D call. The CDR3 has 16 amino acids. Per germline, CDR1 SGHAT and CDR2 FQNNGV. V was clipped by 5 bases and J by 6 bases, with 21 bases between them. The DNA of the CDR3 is TGTGCCAGCAGCACCCAACCACCACCAGCAGCGGATACGCAGTATTTT. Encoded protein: CASSTQPPPAADTQYF.

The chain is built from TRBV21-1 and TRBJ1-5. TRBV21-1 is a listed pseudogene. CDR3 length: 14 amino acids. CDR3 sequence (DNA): TGTGCCAGCAGCAAAGCGCGTAGCTGTCAGCCCCAGCATTTT. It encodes CASSKARSCQPQHF.

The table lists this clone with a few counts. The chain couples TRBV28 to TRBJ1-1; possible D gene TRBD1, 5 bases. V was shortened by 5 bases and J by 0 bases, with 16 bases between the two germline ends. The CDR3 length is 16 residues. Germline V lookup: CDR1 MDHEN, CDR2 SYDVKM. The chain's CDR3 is CASSNYRRGLNTEAFF. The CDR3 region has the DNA TGTGCCAGCAGTAATTACAGGAGGGGACTGAACACTGAAGCTTTCTTT.

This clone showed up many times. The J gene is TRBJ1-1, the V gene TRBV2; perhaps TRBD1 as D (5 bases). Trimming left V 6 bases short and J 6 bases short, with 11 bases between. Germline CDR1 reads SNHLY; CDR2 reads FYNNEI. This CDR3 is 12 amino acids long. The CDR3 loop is CASRRGPAEAFF. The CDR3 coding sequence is TGTGCCAGCAGGCGGGGCCCGGCTGAAGCTTTCTTT.

The DNA for the CDR3 is TGTGCCAGCAGCACCAGACTACAGGGTTATGGCTACACCTTC. Protein: CASSTRLQGYGYTF. The V call is TRBV7-2, the J call TRBJ1-2, with D perhaps matching TRBD1 (6 bases). The V end was cut by 5 bases, the J end by 5 bases, with 15 bases between. This CDR3 contains 14 residues. Looked up from germline, CDR1 is SGHTA and CDR2 is FQGNSA.